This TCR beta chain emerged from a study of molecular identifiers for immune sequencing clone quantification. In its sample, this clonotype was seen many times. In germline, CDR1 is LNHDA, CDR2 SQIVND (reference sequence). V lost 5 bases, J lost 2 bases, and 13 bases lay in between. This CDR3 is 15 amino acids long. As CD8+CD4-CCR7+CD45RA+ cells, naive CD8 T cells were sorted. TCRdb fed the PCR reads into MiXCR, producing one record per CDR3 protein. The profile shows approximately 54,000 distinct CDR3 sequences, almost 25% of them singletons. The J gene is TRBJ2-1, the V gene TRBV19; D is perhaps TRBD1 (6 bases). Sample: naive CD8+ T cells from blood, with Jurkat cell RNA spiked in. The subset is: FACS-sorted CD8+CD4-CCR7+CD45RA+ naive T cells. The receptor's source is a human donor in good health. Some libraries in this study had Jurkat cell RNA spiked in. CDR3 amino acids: CASSSRTETYNEQFF. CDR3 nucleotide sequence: TGTGCCAGTAGTTCCCGGACAGAAACCTACAATGAGCAGTTCTTC.